This T cell receptor beta chain was captured in a study of blood T cell repertoires in COVID-19 (dated by TCRdb to 2020 to 2021). About the investigation overall: The collaborator samples originated in the United States, Italy and Spain and spanned the acute and convalescent phases of COVID-19. Nearly every sample came with metadata listing a de-identified subject ID, COVID-19 status, age in years and sex. Samples came from the ongoing ImmuneRACE study (first 160 participants) plus 1,254 subjects from 6 global collaborators. The repertoires were released in a freely available public database intended as a resource for research on the immune response to SARS-CoV-2. Where available, HLA class I and class II types were obtained from metadata supplied by the sample provider rather than from assay-based typing. The material from the prospective study consisted of cDNA or gDNA derived from T cells, B-cell-depleted T cells, or PBMCs. Deeply sampled blood TCRbeta repertoires from subjects exposed to, actively infected with, or recovered from COVID-19 were included in the dataset.

In regard to this clone: Its specific antigen is unknown. No qualities accompany the bases; no much larger clone lies one base away.

The collaborating institutions used their own protocols to collect whole blood in K2EDTA tubes. For TCRbeta analysis, collaborators shipped samples in one of three forms: frozen whole blood, isolated PBMCs, or DNA extracted from either of those sample types. TCRbeta CDR3 regions were amplified from genomic DNA using the immunoSEQ Assay, a bias-controlled multiplex PCR. Per the original workflow: Nucleated cell counts per sample were estimated from amplification of reference gene primers within the assay. To quantify the absolute abundance of each unique TCRbeta CDR3 rearrangement, sequence reads were collapsed and filtered. For each sample, productive Simpson clonality was calculated as the square root of Simpson's diversity index across productive rearrangements. TCRdb carries this immuneACCESS record with in-frame sequences only. Its versions omit some clonotypes, under half of them owing to an unresolved V gene in the studies checked, with the rest unexplained. The DNA was the basis for D and trimming; V, J and clone size are from that table. This sample comprises 70,000 or so clones, approximately 78% of them detected only once. The ten top clones hold about 14% of the sample.

The investigation overall reported the following: The quantity of clinical and demographic metadata differed by source and by participant and was supplied without curation.

Sequencing used peripheral blood. The sequence came from a human donor in a cohort sampled during active COVID-19.

The sequence in DNA is TGTGCCAGCAGCAGGGGGCGCTTGACTGGGGCCAACGTCCTGACTTTC. Translated, this is CASSRGRLTGANVLTF. The receptor chain draws on TRBV6-2 or TRBV6-3 and TRBJ2-6; 8 middle bases align to TRBD1. At the junction V is shortened by 6 bases and J by 2 bases; bases outside the gene matches: 6. Per the germline V gene, MNHEY is the CDR1 and SVGEGT is the CDR2. The CDR3 holds 16 amino acids from the cysteine to the phenylalanine. Only the CDR3 DNA is retained, 48 bases long and in frame from the first base.